The following is a T cell receptor beta chain sequence with its context. The data stem from a study of shared clonotypes between healthy human individuals. Germline values: CDR1 MDHEN, CDR2 SYDVKM. Trimming left V 3 bases short and J 11 bases short, with 10 bases between. The CDR3 covers 11 residues. The table came from immunoSEQ multiplex PCR; TCRdb's copy has only in-frame clones and leaves some out. The table records roughly 490,000 clones, around 79% of them present only once. The clonotype comes from a middle-aged woman in good health. Some clones in this sample may be carry-over from other donors' samples. Sequencing was done on a sample of PBMCs. The V call is TRBV28, the J call TRBJ1-1, with D possibly TRBD1 on 5 matching bases. As DNA, the CDR3 is TGTGCCAGCAGTTTGGGACCCGAGGCTTTCTTT. This gives the protein CASSLGPEAFF.